Listed below are T cell receptor beta chains from one sample, sequenced in a study of response to subunit inactivated influenza vaccine. TCRdb fed the RT-PCR reads into MiXCR, producing one record per CDR3 protein. The table has about 570,000 distinct CDR3 sequences, around 10% seen once. This sample was also put to use in a study of T cells expressing NK-cell markers.

Specimen: PBMCs from blood, collected on the day of vaccination. The receptors originated from a man aged 50 to 60 who received an inactivated influenza vaccine. Each CDR3 is given with its conserved first and last residue. Each record gives: V gene, D gene, clone size, J gene, CDR3 protein, CDR3 DNA. A D gene is named only where the DNA matches it firmly. Size is omitted from some rows. Given values are once, few, many or a class for expanded clones.

TRBV12-3/TRBV12-4	-	-	TRBJ2-5	CASSPRHGQPTQETQYF	TGTGCCAGCAGTCCGAGACACGGACAGCCTACCCAAGAGACCCAGTACTTC
TRBV5-1	-	few	TRBJ2-2	CASSFQLSGGELFF	TGCGCCAGCAGCTTCCAGTTGTCTGGAGGGGAGCTGTTTTTT
TRBV7-8	-	few	TRBJ2-7	CASSRYGGYEQYF	TGTGCCAGCAGCAGATACGGGGGCTACGAGCAGTACTTC
TRBV5-5	-	-	TRBJ2-5	CASSVGVQETQYF	TGTGCCAGCAGCGTCGGGGTGCAAGAGACCCAGTACTTC
TRBV10-3	TRBD1	many	TRBJ1-1	CAISSVRGDTEAFF	TGTGCCATCAGCTCCGTCAGGGGGGATACTGAAGCTTTCTTT
TRBV25-1	-	few	TRBJ1-1	CASSDGGPEAFF	TGTGCCAGCAGCGACGGGGGCCCTGAAGCTTTCTTT
TRBV15	-	many	TRBJ1-2	CATSSEGGNYGYTF	TGTGCCACCAGCTCCGAGGGGGGAAACTATGGCTACACCTTC
TRBV5-1	-	few	TRBJ1-1	CASSTGRENTEAFF	TGCGCCAGCAGTACCGGGAGGGAGAACACTGAAGCTTTCTTT
TRBV7-9	-	-	TRBJ1-1	CASSLWGWDRNTEAFF	TGTGCCAGCAGCTTATGGGGATGGGACCGGAACACTGAAGCTTTCTTT
TRBV5-1	TRBD2	-	TRBJ2-1	CASSFGAGSSYNEQFF	TGCGCCAGCAGCTTCGGAGCGGGGAGCTCCTACAATGAGCAGTTCTTC
TRBV7-2	TRBD1	-	TRBJ2-7	CASGETGGALYEQYF	TGTGCCAGCGGCGAAACAGGGGGCGCCCTCTACGAGCAGTACTTC
TRBV11-2	-	many	TRBJ2-7	CASSLGTELYEQYF	TGTGCCAGCAGCTTAGGGACAGAGCTCTACGAGCAGTACTTC
TRBV24-1	TRBD1	many	TRBJ2-3	CATSDGTGDVGKRTDTQYF	TGTGCCACCAGTGATGGGACAGGGGATGTCGGAAAACGTACAGATACGCAGTATTTT
TRBV7-9	TRBD1	few	TRBJ2-7	CASSPGGWDRELYEQYF	TGTGCCAGCAGCCCAGGGGGATGGGACAGGGAACTTTACGAGCAGTACTTC
TRBV20-1	TRBD1	-	TRBJ1-6	CSARAGTDNSPLHF	TGCAGTGCTAGAGCCGGGACAGATAATTCACCCCTCCACTTT
TRBV12-3/TRBV12-4	TRBD1	few	TRBJ2-5	CASRGTGGDETQYF	TGTGCCAGCAGGGGGACAGGGGGCGACGAGACCCAGTACTTC
TRBV28	-	-	TRBJ2-1	CASSPTVDNEQFF	TGTGCCAGCAGTCCCACGGTGGACAATGAGCAGTTCTTC
TRBV12-3/TRBV12-4	TRBD1	many	TRBJ2-5	CASSFSGGKETQYF	TGTGCCAGCAGTTTCTCAGGGGGTAAAGAGACCCAGTACTTC
TRBV20-1	-	few	TRBJ2-3	CSASGTDTQYF	TGCAGTGCTAGCGGCACAGATACGCAGTATTTT
TRBV2	-	many	TRBJ2-7	CASSRGFSYEQYF	TGTGCCAGCTCGCGGGGATTCTCCTACGAGCAGTACTTC
TRBV12-3/TRBV12-4	-	-	TRBJ2-2	CASSFMNPGELFF	TGTGCCAGCAGTTTTATGAATCCCGGGGAGCTGTTTTTT
TRBV6-5	-	-	TRBJ2-1	CASSLPDRSSYNEQFF	TGTGCCAGCAGTTTACCCGACAGGAGCTCCTACAATGAGCAGTTCTTC
TRBV6-2/TRBV6-3	-	few	TRBJ1-3	CASSYWESSGNTIYF	TGTGCCAGCAGTTACTGGGAGTCCTCTGGAAACACCATATATTTT
TRBV10-2	-	many	TRBJ2-7	CASSGLLAGEQYF	TGCGCCAGCAGTGGGCTTTTAGCAGGCGAGCAGTACTTC
TRBV28	TRBD1	few	TRBJ2-5	CASRAGTANRETQYF	TGTGCCAGCAGGGCTGGGACAGCGAATAGAGAGACCCAGTACTTC
TRBV4-2	-	few	TRBJ2-1	CASSQEIGRNEQFF	TGTGCCAGCAGCCAAGAGATTGGGAGAAATGAGCAGTTCTTC
TRBV2	-	many	TRBJ2-1	CASSELKGLRDNEQFF	TGTGCCAGCAGTGAGCTAAAGGGGCTTCGGGACAATGAGCAGTTCTTC
TRBV11-2	-	many	TRBJ2-2	CASSLVLRALELFF	TGTGCCAGCAGCTTAGTCCTCAGGGCCTTGGAGCTGTTTTTT
TRBV20-1	TRBD1	-	TRBJ2-7	CSVTKIFYRDRGSYEQYF	TGCAGTGTCACAAAAATCTTCTACCGGGACAGGGGTTCCTACGAGCAGTACTTC
TRBV5-1	TRBD1	-	TRBJ1-5	CASSLGQGENQPQHF	TGCGCCAGCAGCTTGGGACAGGGGGAAAATCAGCCCCAGCATTTT
TRBV6-1	TRBD1	-	TRBJ2-2	CASSSPGTGASGELFF	TGTGCCAGCAGTAGTCCCGGGACAGGGGCATCCGGGGAGCTGTTTTTT
TRBV12-3/TRBV12-4	TRBD1	-	TRBJ1-2	CASSLPRQGSYGYTF	TGTGCCAGCAGTTTACCGAGACAGGGTAGCTATGGCTACACCTTC
TRBV18	TRBD1	few	TRBJ1-2	CASSPPVETGNYGYTF	TGTGCCAGCTCACCGCCCGTCGAGACAGGGAACTATGGCTACACCTTC
TRBV5-1	TRBD1	few	TRBJ2-3	CASGNRGAGTDTQYF	TGCGCCAGCGGCAACAGGGGCGCCGGCACAGATACGCAGTATTTT
TRBV7-2	-	-	TRBJ2-7	CASSYGHNYEQYF	TGTGCCAGCAGCTACGGACACAACTACGAGCAGTACTTC
TRBV28	TRBD2	few	TRBJ2-5	CASRGGAGTSAETQYF	TGTGCCAGCAGGGGGGGGGCCGGGACTAGCGCGGAGACCCAGTACTTC
TRBV5-1	-	many	TRBJ2-1	CASIPGGGSNNEQFF	TGCGCCAGCATCCCCGGGGGCGGTTCTAACAATGAGCAGTTCTTC
TRBV24-1	TRBD1	few	TRBJ2-2	CATSDDRGGTGELFF	TGTGCCACCAGTGATGACAGGGGAGGAACCGGGGAGCTGTTTTTT
TRBV7-9	-	many	TRBJ1-4	CASSPQGMRSNEKLFF	TGTGCCAGCAGCCCGCAGGGGATGAGGTCTAATGAAAAACTGTTTTTT
TRBV27	-	-	TRBJ2-3	CASSLWAQFTDTQYF	TGTGCCAGCAGTTTATGGGCACAGTTCACAGATACGCAGTATTTT
TRBV6-1	-	few	TRBJ2-7	CASSDAASQYF	TGTGCCAGCAGTGACGCGGCTTCACAGTACTTC
TRBV10-1	-	-	TRBJ2-3	CASSPALVSGTDTQYF	TGCGCCAGCAGCCCCGCACTAGTTTCGGGCACAGATACGCAGTATTTT
TRBV20-1	TRBD1	few	TRBJ1-1	CSAPTGGYSEAFF	TGCAGTGCTCCAACAGGGGGGTACTCTGAAGCTTTCTTT
TRBV20-1	-	-	TRBJ2-5	CSEGTGLQETQYF	TGCAGCGAGGGTACAGGCCTACAAGAGACCCAGTACTTC
TRBV7-2	TRBD1	-	TRBJ2-7	CASRTGTGFYEQYF	TGTGCCAGCAGAACCGGGACAGGGTTCTACGAGCAGTACTTC
TRBV3-1	-	few	TRBJ1-6	CASSQDGPRSPLHF	TGTGCCAGCAGCCAAGATGGCCCTAGGAGTCCCCTCCACTTT
TRBV15	TRBD1	many	TRBJ1-2	CATSRENGQGGGYTF	TGTGCCACCAGTAGAGAAAATGGACAGGGCGGTGGCTACACCTTC
TRBV5-1	-	many	TRBJ2-2	CASSPTARGVSGELFF	TGCGCCAGCAGCCCGACGGCCAGGGGGGTTTCCGGGGAGCTGTTTTTT